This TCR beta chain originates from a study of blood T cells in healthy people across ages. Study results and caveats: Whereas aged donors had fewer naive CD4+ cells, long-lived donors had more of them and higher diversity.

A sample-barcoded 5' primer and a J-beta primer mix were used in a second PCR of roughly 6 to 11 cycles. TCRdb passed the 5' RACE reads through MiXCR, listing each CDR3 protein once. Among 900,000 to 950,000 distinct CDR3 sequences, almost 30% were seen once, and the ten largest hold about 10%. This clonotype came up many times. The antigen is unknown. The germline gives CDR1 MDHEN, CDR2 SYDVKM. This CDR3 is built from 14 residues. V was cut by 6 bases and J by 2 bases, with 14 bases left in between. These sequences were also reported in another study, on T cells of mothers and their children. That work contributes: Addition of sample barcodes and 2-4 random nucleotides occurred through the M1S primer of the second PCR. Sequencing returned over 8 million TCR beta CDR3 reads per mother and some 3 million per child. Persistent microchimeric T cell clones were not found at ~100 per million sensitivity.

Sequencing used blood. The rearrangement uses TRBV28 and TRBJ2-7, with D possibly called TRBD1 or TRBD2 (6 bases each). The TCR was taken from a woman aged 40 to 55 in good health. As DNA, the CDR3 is TGTGCCAGCAGCTTAGGAGGGGGTACCTACGAGCAGTACTTC. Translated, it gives CASSLGGGTYEQYF.